This entry features one T cell receptor beta chain sequence. The data are from a study of blood T cell repertoires in COVID-19. In the study overall: Samples taken during acute and convalescent COVID-19 were collected in the United States, Italy and Spain. In each case, the material was cDNA or gDNA derived from T cells, B-cell-depleted T cells, or PBMCs.

As handled by the study authors: Estimates of nucleated cell counts were drawn from the amplification of reference gene primers. Measured with immunoSEQ multiplex PCR; TCRdb has only the in-frame clones, and not every one. V and J calls and clone size are given by that table; D and trimming were obtained from the DNA. Among roughly 320,000 clones listed, approximately 90% were seen once. V shed 1 base and J shed 5 bases, with 9 bases lying between them. The CDR3 totals 14 residues. Germline V gene data show CDR1 as SGHVS and CDR2 as FQNEAQ. Sequencing input: PBMCs or T cells enriched from blood (not recorded which). The sequence came from a woman aged 25-40 years who had been exposed to COVID-19. The chain couples TRBV7-8 to TRBJ1-5; no definite D call. CDR3 bases: TGTGCCAGCAGCTTAGTCTTGTCGTATCAGCCCCAGCATTTT. Protein product: CASSLVLSYQPQHF.